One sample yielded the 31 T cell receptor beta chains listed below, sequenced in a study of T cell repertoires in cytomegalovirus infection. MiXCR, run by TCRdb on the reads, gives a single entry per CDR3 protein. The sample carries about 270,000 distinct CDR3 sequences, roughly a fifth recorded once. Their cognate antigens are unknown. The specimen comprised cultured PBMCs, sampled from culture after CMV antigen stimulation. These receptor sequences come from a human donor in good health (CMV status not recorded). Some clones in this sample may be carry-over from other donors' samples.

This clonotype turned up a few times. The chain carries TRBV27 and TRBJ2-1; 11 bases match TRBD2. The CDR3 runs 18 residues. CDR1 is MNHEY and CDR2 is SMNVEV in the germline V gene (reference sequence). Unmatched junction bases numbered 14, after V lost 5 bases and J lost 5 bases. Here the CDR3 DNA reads TGTGCCAGCAGTCCTCTAAGCCCCCGACTAGCGGGAAACAATGAGCAGTTCTTC. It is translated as CASSPLSPRLAGNNEQFF.

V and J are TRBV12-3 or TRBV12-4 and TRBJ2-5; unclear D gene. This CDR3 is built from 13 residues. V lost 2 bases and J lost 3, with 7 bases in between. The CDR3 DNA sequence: TGTGCCAGCAGTTTACTCAGGAAAGAGACCCAGTACTTC. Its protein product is CASSLLRKETQYF.

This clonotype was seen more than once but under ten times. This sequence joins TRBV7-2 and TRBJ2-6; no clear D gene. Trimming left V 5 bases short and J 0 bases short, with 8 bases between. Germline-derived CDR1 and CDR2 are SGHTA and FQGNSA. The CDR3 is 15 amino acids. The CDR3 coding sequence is TGTGCCAGCAGCCCCACTATCTCTGGGGCCAACGTCCTGACTTTC. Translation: CASSPTISGANVLTF.

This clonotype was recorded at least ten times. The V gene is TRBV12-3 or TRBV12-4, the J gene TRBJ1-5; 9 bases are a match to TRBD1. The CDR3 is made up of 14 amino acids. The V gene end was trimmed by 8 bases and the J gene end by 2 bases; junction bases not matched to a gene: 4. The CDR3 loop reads CASRTGEGNQPQHF. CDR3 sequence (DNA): TGTGCCAGCCGGACAGGGGAGGGCAATCAGCCCCAGCATTTT.

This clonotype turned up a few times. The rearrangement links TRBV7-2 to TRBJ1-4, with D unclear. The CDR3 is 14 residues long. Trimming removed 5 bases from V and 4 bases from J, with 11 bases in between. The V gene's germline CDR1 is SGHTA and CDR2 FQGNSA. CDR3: CASSPSASNEKLFF. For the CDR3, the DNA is TGTGCCAGCAGCCCCTCTGCAAGTAATGAAAAACTGTTTTTT.

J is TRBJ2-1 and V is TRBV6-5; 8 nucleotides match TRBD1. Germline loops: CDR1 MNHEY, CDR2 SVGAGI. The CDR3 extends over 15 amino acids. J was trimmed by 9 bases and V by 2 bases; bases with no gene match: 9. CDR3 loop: CASSYGQGATVEQFF. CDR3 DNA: TGTGCCAGCAGTTACGGTCAGGGGGCGACAGTTGAGCAGTTCTTC.

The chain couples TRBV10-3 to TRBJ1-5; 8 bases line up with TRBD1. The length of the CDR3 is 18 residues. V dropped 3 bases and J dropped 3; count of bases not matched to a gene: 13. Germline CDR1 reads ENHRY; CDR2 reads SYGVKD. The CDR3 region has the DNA TGTGCCATCAGTGACGTCGGCAGGACAGGGTCAAACAATCAGCCCCAGCATTTT. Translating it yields CAISDVGRTGSNNQPQHF.

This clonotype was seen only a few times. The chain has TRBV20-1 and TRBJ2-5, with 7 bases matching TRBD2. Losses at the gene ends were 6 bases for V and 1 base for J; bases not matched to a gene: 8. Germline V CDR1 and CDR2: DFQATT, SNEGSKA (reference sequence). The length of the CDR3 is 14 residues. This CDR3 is CSAPTPSGQETQYF. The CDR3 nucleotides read TGCAGTGCGCCGACACCTAGCGGCCAAGAGACCCAGTACTTC.

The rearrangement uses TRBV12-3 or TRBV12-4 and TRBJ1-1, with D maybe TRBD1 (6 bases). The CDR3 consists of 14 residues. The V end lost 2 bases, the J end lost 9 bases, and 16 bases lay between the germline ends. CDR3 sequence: CASSLTKGTGQAFF. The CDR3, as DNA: TGTGCCAGCAGTTTAACCAAGGGAACAGGGCAAGCTTTCTTT.

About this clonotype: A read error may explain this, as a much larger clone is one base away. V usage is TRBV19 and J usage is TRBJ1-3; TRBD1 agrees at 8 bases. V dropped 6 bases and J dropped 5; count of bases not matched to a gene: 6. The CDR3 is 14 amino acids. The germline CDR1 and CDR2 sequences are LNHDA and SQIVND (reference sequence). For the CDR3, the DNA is TGTGCCAGTAGCCCGACAGGGGCTAGAAACACCATATATTTT. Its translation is CASSPTGARNTIYF.

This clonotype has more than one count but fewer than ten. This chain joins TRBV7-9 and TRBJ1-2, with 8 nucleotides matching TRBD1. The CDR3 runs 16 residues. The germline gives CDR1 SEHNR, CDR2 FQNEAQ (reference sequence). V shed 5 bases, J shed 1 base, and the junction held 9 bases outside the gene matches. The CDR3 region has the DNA TGTGCCAGCAGCGGAACAGACAGGGGTTATAACTATGGCTACACCTTC. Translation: CASSGTDRGYNYGYTF.

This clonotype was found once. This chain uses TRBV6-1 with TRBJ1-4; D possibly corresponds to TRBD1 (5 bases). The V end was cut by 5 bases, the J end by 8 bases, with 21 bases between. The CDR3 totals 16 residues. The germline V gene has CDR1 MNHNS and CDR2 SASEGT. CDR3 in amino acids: CASSPPGANRREKLFF. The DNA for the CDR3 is TGTGCCAGCAGTCCCCCTGGGGCCAACCGGAGGGAAAAACTGTTTTTT.

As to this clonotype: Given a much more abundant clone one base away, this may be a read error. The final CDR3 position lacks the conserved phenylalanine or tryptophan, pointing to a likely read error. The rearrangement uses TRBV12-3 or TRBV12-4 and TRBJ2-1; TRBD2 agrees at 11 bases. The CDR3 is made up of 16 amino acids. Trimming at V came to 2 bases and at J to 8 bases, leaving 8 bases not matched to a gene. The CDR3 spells CASSLPGLAVPHEQFL. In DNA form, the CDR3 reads TGTGCCAGCAGTTTACCGGGACTAGCGGTACCTCATGAGCAGTTCTTA.

CDR3 DNA sequence: TGCAGCGTTGTTTTGGGAAACACTGAAGCTTTCTTT. Translated: CSVVLGNTEAFF. The rearrangement joins TRBV29-1 to TRBJ1-1; no clear D gene. V was trimmed by 4 bases and J by 2 bases, leaving 8 bases between them. In germline, CDR1 is SQVTM, CDR2 ANQGSEA. The CDR3 length is 12 residues. Full variable domain (rest looked up from reference TRBV29-1 and TRBJ1-1): SAVISQKPSRDICQRGTSLTIQCQVDSQVTMMFWYRQQPGQSLTLIATANQGSEATYESGFVIDKFPISRPNLTFSTLTVSNMSPEDSSIYLCSVVLGNTEAFFGQGTRLTVV.

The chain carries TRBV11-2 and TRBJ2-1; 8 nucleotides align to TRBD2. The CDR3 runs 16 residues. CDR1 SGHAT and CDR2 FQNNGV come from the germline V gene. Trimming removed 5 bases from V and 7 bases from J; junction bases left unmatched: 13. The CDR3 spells CASSVSSGINLNEQFF. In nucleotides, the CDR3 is TGTGCCAGCAGCGTAAGTAGCGGGATTAACTTGAATGAGCAGTTCTTC.

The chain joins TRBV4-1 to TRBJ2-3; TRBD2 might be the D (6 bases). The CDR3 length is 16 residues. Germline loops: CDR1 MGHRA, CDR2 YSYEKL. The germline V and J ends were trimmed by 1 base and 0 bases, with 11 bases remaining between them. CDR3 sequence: CASSQVLASSTDTQYF. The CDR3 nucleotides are TGCGCCAGCAGCCAAGTGCTAGCGTCTAGCACAGATACGCAGTATTTT.

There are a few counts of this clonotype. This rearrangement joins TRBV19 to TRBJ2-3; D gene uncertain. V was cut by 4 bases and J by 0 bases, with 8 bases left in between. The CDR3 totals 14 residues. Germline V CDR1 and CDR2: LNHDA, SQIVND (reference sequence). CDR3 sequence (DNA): TGTGCCAGTAGTACAGGATCTAGCACAGATACGCAGTATTTT. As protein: CASSTGSSTDTQYF.

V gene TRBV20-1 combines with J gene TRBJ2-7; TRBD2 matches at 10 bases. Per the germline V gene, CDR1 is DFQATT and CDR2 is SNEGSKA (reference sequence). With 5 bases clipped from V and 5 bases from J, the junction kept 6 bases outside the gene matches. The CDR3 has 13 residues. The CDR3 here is CSAPRSGGDEQYF. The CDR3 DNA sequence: TGCAGTGCTCCTCGAAGCGGGGGGGACGAGCAGTACTTC.

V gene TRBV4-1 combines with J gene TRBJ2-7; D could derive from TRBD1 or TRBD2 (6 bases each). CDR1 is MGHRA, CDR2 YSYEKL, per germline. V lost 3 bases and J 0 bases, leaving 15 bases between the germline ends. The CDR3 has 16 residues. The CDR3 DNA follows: TGCGCCAGCAGCCACCAGACAGGAGGGAGCTCCTACGAGCAGTACTTC. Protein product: CASSHQTGGSSYEQYF.

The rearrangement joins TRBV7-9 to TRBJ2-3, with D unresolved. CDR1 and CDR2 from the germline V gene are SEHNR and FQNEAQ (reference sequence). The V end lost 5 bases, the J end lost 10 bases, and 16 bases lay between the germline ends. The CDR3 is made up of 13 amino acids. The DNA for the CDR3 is TGTGCCAGCAGCCCTCGATCGACCCCGGCGCAGTATTTT. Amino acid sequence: CASSPRSTPAQYF.

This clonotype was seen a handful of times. CDR3 DNA: TGTGCCAGCAGCTTAGGACAGTACACCGGGGAGCTGTTTTTT. It yields the protein CASSLGQYTGELFF. V is TRBV7-2 and J is TRBJ2-2; possibly TRBD1 for D (5 bases). Trimming took off 1 base at V and 3 bases at J, with 6 bases between the two ends. The CDR3 consists of 14 residues. Germline V gives CDR1 SGHTA, CDR2 FQGNSA.

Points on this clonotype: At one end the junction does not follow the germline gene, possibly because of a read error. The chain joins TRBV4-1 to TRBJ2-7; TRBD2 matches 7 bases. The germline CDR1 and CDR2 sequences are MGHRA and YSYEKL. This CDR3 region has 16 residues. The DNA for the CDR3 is TGTGCCAGCAGCCACCAACTAGCGATGAGCTCCTACGAGCAGTACTTC. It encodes CASSHQLAMSSYEQYF.

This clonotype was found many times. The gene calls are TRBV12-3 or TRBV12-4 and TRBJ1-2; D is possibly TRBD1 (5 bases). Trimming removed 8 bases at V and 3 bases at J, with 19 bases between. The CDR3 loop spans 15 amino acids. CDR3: CASSRTGRVDYGYTF. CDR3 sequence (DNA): TGTGCCAGCTCACGAACCGGCAGGGTCGACTATGGCTACACCTTC.

CDR3 region: CASSDTSSTDTQYF. The CDR3, as DNA: TGTGCCAGCAGTGACACATCTAGCACAGATACGCAGTATTTT. The gene calls are TRBV6-1 and TRBJ2-3; D ambiguous. V was clipped by 3 bases and J by 0 bases, with 7 bases between them. This CDR3 contains 14 residues. Germline CDR1 MNHNS, CDR2 SASEGT.

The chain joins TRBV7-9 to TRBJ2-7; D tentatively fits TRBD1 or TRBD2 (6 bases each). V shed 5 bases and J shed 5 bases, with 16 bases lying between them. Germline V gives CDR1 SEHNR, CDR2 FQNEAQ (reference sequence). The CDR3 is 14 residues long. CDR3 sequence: CASSKEGGLDEQYF. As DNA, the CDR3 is TGTGCCAGCAGCAAGGAAGGGGGGCTGGACGAGCAGTACTTC.

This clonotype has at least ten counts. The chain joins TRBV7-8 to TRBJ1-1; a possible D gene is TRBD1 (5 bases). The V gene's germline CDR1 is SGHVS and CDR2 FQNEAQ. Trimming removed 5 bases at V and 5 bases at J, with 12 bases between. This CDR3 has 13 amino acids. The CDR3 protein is CASSRRVLTEAFF. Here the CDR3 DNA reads TGTGCCAGCAGCCGCAGGGTTTTGACTGAAGCTTTCTTT.

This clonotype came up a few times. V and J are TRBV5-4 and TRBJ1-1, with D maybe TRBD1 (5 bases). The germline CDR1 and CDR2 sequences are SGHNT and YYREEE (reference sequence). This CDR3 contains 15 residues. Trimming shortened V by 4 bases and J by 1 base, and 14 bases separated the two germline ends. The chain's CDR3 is CASSPPQGKNTEAFF. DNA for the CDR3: TGTGCCAGCAGCCCACCCCAGGGAAAGAACACTGAAGCTTTCTTT.

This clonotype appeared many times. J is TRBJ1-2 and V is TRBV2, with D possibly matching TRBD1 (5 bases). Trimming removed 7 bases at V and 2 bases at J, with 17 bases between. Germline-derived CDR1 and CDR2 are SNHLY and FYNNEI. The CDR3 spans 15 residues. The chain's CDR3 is CASTQEGRANYGYTF. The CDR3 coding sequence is TGTGCCAGCACTCAGGAGGGGAGAGCAAACTATGGCTACACCTTC.

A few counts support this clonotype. The CDR3, as DNA: TGTGCCAGCAGTTATAGGTCGGGGTCCGCGATCTACGAGCAGTACTTC. Protein product: CASSYRSGSAIYEQYF. The gene calls are TRBV6-2 or TRBV6-3 and TRBJ2-7; D might be TRBD2 (5 bases). Germline CDR1 and CDR2: MNHEY and SVGEGT. This CDR3 region has 16 residues. The ends were cut back, 3 bases at V and 3 bases at J, with 18 bases in the middle.

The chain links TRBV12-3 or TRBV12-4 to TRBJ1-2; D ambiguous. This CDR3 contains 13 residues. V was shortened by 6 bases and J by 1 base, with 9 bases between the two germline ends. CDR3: CASRPSVNYGYTF. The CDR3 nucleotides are TGTGCCAGCAGACCCTCAGTTAACTATGGCTACACCTTC.

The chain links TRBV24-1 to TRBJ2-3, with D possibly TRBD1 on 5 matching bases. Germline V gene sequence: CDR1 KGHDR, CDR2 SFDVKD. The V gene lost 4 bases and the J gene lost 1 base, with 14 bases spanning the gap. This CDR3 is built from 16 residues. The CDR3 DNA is TGTGCCACCAGTGACTACAGGATGTTGGGCACAGATACGCAGTATTTT. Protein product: CATSDYRMLGTDTQYF.